This T cell receptor (beta chain) was documented in a study of CD8+CD57+ T cells in acquired aplastic anemia. For the study at large: Healthy donor sequencing depth: 9.5 million to 10.8 million CD4+, roughly 11 million CD8+ reads. General study points: Patients versus controls showed no significant CD8+ Simpson's diversity difference. Patients shared around 30 CD8+ CDR3 sequences with controls.

This clonotype was counted many times. The antigen is undetermined. This CDR3 spans 14 amino acids. Per the germline V gene, CDR1 is LGHDT and CDR2 is YNNKEL (reference sequence). Trimming removed 1 base from V and 8 bases from J, with 11 bases in between. Genomic DNA provided the template from which TCR beta VDJ and CDR3 profiles were obtained. From the reads, TCRdb called clonotypes with MiXCR, one entry per CDR3 protein. Of 400,000 to 500,000 distinct CDR3 sequences detected, 65% to 80% appear once; the ten largest clones hold under 5%. The TCR originated in a human donor in good health, serving as a control. Sequencing was performed on sorted CD4+, CD8+, or CD8+CD57+ T cells (not recorded which) from PBMCs. The chain uses TRBV3-1 and TRBJ1-4; possible D gene TRBD1, 6 bases. CDR3 sequence (DNA): TGTGCCAGCAGCCAAGGCGGGACACAGGAAAAACTGTTTTTT. This translates into CASSQGGTQEKLFF.